Shown below are 10 T cell receptor beta chains from a single sample sequenced in a study of CD8 T cells in ankylosing spondylitis (TCRdb year 2017). Library creation used 5' RACE. The instrument given in TCRdb is Illumina HiSeq 2500. Clones were called with MiXCR by TCRdb after fastp trimmed the public reads at Q25, and only in-frame beta chains were retained. CDR3 protein sequences are deduplicated, and each keeps its most common genes and DNA. The sample has around 39,000 distinct CDR3 sequences on record, 9.5% to 12% of them singletons. Jointly, the top ten make up 20% to 25% of the sample. Input material: synovial fluid, either unsorted or a sorted T cell fraction (not recorded which). Receptors were obtained from a male donor with ankylosing spondylitis.

V usage is TRBV7-6 and J usage is TRBJ2-7, with 7 bases that match TRBD2. This CDR3 has 13 amino acids. CDR1 is SGHVS, CDR2 FNYEAQ, per germline. The ends lost 5 bases at V and 2 bases at J; junction bases unmatched: 3. The CDR3 coding sequence is TGTGCCAGCAGCCACGGACTAGCCTACGAGCAGTACTTC. Amino acid sequence: CASSHGLAYEQYF.

The chain is built from TRBV12-3 or TRBV12-4 and TRBJ2-1, with TRBD2 identical over 8 bases. There are 16 residues in the CDR3. V was pared by 0 bases and J by 5 bases, with 6 bases of the junction left unmatched. The CDR3 loop reads CASSLAGAGAHNEQFF. The CDR3 region has the DNA TGTGCCAGCAGTTTAGCCGGAGCGGGAGCCCACAATGAGCAGTTCTTC.

Only a few counts were recorded for this clonotype. The genes are TRBV2 and TRBJ2-5; D is unresolved. This CDR3 spans 13 amino acids. V lost 3 bases, J lost 5 bases, and 10 bases lay in between. Germline V gives CDR1 SNHLY, CDR2 FYNNEI. CDR3 sequence (DNA): TGTGCCAGCAGTGATTCAGAGTTGGAGACCCAGTACTTC. Amino acids: CASSDSELETQYF.

This chain links TRBV5-1 with TRBJ1-3; D perhaps matches TRBD1 (5 bases). The CDR3 is made up of 20 amino acids. The V end lost 0 bases, the J end lost 0 bases, and 22 bases lay between the germline ends. Germline lookup yields CDR1 SGHRS and CDR2 YFSETQ. The CDR3 sequence: CASSLAGDSSLRTSGNTIYF. In nucleotides, the CDR3 is TGCGCCAGCAGCTTGGCCGGAGACAGCAGCCTCCGGACCTCTGGAAACACCATATATTTT.

This clonotype was detected ten times or more. V gene TRBV2 combines with J gene TRBJ1-1; D perhaps matches TRBD1 (5 bases). Germline-derived CDR1 and CDR2 are SNHLY and FYNNEI. V shed 9 bases and J shed 5 bases, with 19 bases lying between them. The CDR3 has 14 residues. The CDR3 loop reads CASRTLIVVTEAFF. The CDR3 coding sequence is TGTGCCAGTCGGACACTTATTGTTGTGACTGAAGCTTTCTTT.

The table lists this clonotype with a few counts. It may be a read error: a sequence one base away is much more abundant. The CDR3 bases are TGTGCCAGCCGTTTGGGGACAGGGCAAGAGACCCAGTACTTC. Its translation is CASRLGTGQETQYF. V usage is TRBV27 and J usage is TRBJ2-5; TRBD1 aligns across 9 bases. The CDR3 is 14 amino acids. Germline V gene sequence: CDR1 MNHEY, CDR2 SMNVEV (reference sequence).

This clonotype occurred a few times. This chain links TRBV29-1 with TRBJ2-6, with D uncertain. The CDR3 has 13 amino acids. V was trimmed by 5 bases and J by 0 bases, leaving 5 bases between them. The germline gives CDR1 SQVTM, CDR2 ANQGSEA. The CDR3 is CSVSPSGANVLTF. The DNA of the CDR3 is TGCAGCGTTTCCCCCTCTGGGGCCAACGTCCTGACTTTC.

This clonotype was detected a few times. The V and J genes are TRBV20-1 and TRBJ2-1; 10 bases match TRBD2. V lost 3 bases and J lost 9; bases outside the gene matches: 8. Germline V gene lookup returns CDR1 DFQATT and CDR2 SNEGSKA (reference sequence). The CDR3 consists of 14 residues. The CDR3 is CSASRLAGEVEQFF. The CDR3 DNA is TGCAGTGCTAGTCGGCTAGCGGGAGAGGTTGAGCAGTTCTTC.

V usage is TRBV3-1 and J usage is TRBJ2-6; D perhaps matches TRBD2 (6 bases). This CDR3 is built from 15 residues. Between the trimmed V and J ends, which lost 4 bases and 2 bases, there was a span of 9 bases. The germline V gene encodes CDR1 LGHDT and CDR2 YNNKEL (reference sequence). CDR3 in DNA: TGTGCCAGCAGCCGGGACTTCGCTGGGGCCAACGTCCTGACTTTC. It codes for CASSRDFAGANVLTF.

This clonotype was seen more than once but under ten times. The rearrangement links TRBV9 to TRBJ2-1, with TRBD2 matching over 12 bases. V lost 4 bases to trimming and J lost 10 bases; unmatched junction nucleotides: 18. The CDR3 runs 18 residues. Germline CDR1 SGDLS, CDR2 YYNGEE. This CDR3 reads CASSTLQGLRLAGGEQFF. The CDR3 DNA follows: TGTGCCAGCAGCACCCTACAGGGGCTGCGGCTAGCGGGAGGGGAGCAGTTCTTC. The full variable domain, rest sourced from reference TRBV9 and TRBJ2-1, is DSGVTQTPKHLITATGQRVTLRCSPRSGDLSVYWYQQSLDQGLQFLIQYYNGEERAKGNILERFSAQQFPDLHSELNLSSLELGDSALYFCASSTLQGLRLAGGEQFFGPGTRLTVL.